This entry is about one T cell receptor (beta chain). Sequenced by immunoSEQ multiplex PCR; TCRdb stores in-frame clones only, minus some. The sample lists tens of thousands of clones; around nine tenths were seen once. The sample comes from a study of T cell changes during pregnancy in multiple sclerosis. This CDR3 has 16 residues. The V gene end was trimmed by 1 base and the J gene end by 8 bases; junction bases not matched to a gene: 9. Germline lookup yields CDR1 MGHDK and CDR2 SYGVNS. This rearrangement joins TRBV25-1 to TRBJ2-1, with 9 bases lining up with TRBD1. This material consisted of peripheral blood, taken in the third trimester of pregnancy. The TCR originated in a female donor with multiple sclerosis, enrolled in a pregnancy study. In DNA, the CDR3 is TGTGCCAGCAGTGAATCCTGGACAGGGGTTGGAGATGAGCAGTTCTTC. Residues: CASSESWTGVGDEQFF.